Following are 21 T cell receptor beta chains from one sample sequenced in a study of TIL therapy for anti-PD-1-resistant metastatic lung cancer. Time point noted: pre-treatment sample, taken before nivolumab and TIL therapy. The immunoSEQ assay was v3. Sequenced by immunoSEQ multiplex PCR; TCRdb stores in-frame clones only, minus some. Among nearly 60,000 clones, 73% were seen once, and the ten largest hold around 1.9%. Sample: blood, taken at baseline. These TCRs come from a person aged 25 to 85 with non-small cell lung cancer.

The V and J genes are TRBV9 and TRBJ2-2; perhaps TRBD2 as D (6 bases). The CDR3 is 16 residues long. V lost 0 bases to trimming and J lost 0 bases, with 9 bases between them. Looked up from germline, CDR1 is SGDLS and CDR2 is YYNGEE. CDR3 residues: CASSVVGGTNTGELFF. The CDR3 nucleotides are TGTGCCAGCAGCGTAGTTGGCGGGACGAACACCGGGGAGCTGTTTTTT.

The chain joins TRBV9 to TRBJ2-7, with TRBD1 matching 8 bases. Trimming at V came to 4 bases and at J to 2 bases, leaving 11 bases not matched to a gene. The germline gives CDR1 SGDLS, CDR2 YYNGEE. The CDR3 runs to 16 residues. The CDR3 DNA reads TGTGCCAGCAGCAACCGGGGGACAGGCCCGCCCTACGAGCAGTACTTC. This gives the protein CASSNRGTGPPYEQYF.

V gene TRBV21-1 combines with J gene TRBJ2-5. TRBV21-1 is annotated as a pseudogene. This CDR3 comprises 14 residues. CDR3 sequence reads: CASSRIGARETQYF. In nucleotides, the CDR3 is TGTGCCAGCAGCCGAATCGGGGCCCGGGAGACCCAGTACTTC.

The chain links TRBV7-3 to TRBJ2-2; D gene uncertain. The CDR3 totals 16 residues. V was shortened by 4 bases and J by 1 base, with 13 bases between the two germline ends. CDR1 and CDR2 from the germline V gene are SGHTA and FQGTGA. As DNA, the CDR3 is TGTGCCAGCAGCTCCGCCTTCGGGTTGAACACCGGGGAGCTGTTTTTT. It encodes CASSSAFGLNTGELFF.

The CDR3, as DNA: TGCGCCAGCAGCCAAGTTAGCGGGGGGAGGACCTACAATGAGCAGTTCTTC. This translates into CASSQVSGGRTYNEQFF. The V and J genes are TRBV4-3 and TRBJ2-1; 10 nucleotides align to TRBD2. Looked up from germline, CDR1 is LGHNA and CDR2 is YSLEER. This CDR3 spans 17 amino acids. Losses at the gene ends were 1 base for V and 2 bases for J; bases not matched to a gene: 5.

This chain connects TRBV29-1 to TRBJ2-7; a possible D gene is TRBD2 (5 bases). CDR3 length: 14 amino acids. CDR1 is SQVTM and CDR2 is ANQGSEA in the germline V gene. V lost 3 bases and J lost 3, with 15 bases in between. CDR3 sequence reads: CSVEGTRVCYEQYF. The CDR3, as DNA: TGCAGCGTTGAGGGTACGAGGGTTTGCTACGAGCAGTACTTC.

This clone was seen a single time. The CDR3, as DNA: TGTGCCAGCAGCTTGGGGACAGGGGGCGAGCAGTACTTC. It yields the protein CASSLGTGGEQYF. The chain couples TRBV5-6 to TRBJ2-7, with 10 bases lining up with TRBD1. Trimming cost V 0 bases and J 6 bases; bases outside gene matches: 0. The V gene's germline CDR1 is SGHDT and CDR2 YYEEEE. The CDR3 loop spans 13 amino acids.

V and J are TRBV6-5 and TRBJ1-6, with 9 bases matching TRBD1. V lost 10 bases and J lost 9; bases outside the gene matches: 7. This CDR3 spans 13 amino acids. Germline V gene data show CDR1 as MNHEY and CDR2 as SVGAGI. This CDR3 reads CATRGDRVSPLHF. The CDR3 DNA sequence: TGTGCCACCCGGGGGGACAGGGTTTCACCCCTCCACTTT.

The rearrangement links TRBV19 to TRBJ1-1; unclear D gene. The germline V and J ends were trimmed by 4 bases and 3 bases, with 9 bases remaining between them. Germline loops: CDR1 LNHDA, CDR2 SQIVND (reference sequence). This CDR3 has 13 residues. DNA of the CDR3: TGTGCCAGTAGTAGGCAGACCCACACTGAAGCTTTCTTT. Protein sequence: CASSRQTHTEAFF.

This clone appeared a few times. The chain recombines TRBV29-1 with TRBJ1-1; no definite D call. Trimming took off 1 base at V and 7 bases at J, with 7 bases between the two ends. The germline gives CDR1 SQVTM, CDR2 ANQGSEA. The CDR3 is made up of 11 amino acids. CDR3 amino acids: CSVEGHVEAFF. The CDR3 nucleotides are TGCAGCGTTGAAGGTCACGTTGAAGCTTTCTTT.

This clone was counted a few times. This sequence joins TRBV11-1 and TRBJ2-2; no definite D call. The CDR3 is made up of 14 amino acids. Germline V CDR1 and CDR2: SGHAT, FQDESV (reference sequence). V lost 4 bases to trimming and J lost 0 bases, with 6 bases between them. The chain's CDR3 is CASSSPTNTGELFF. The CDR3 nucleotides read TGTGCCAGCAGCTCCCCAACGAACACCGGGGAGCTGTTTTTT.

The V gene is TRBV7-6, the J gene TRBJ2-7; the D gene could be TRBD1 or TRBD2 (5 bases each). Between the trimmed V and J ends, which lost 5 bases and 4 bases, there was a span of 12 bases. The germline V gene encodes CDR1 SGHVS and CDR2 FNYEAQ. The CDR3 contains 13 residues. The CDR3 region has the DNA TGTGCCAGCAGCCCTAAGGGACCTTACGAGCAGTACTTC. Its translation: CASSPKGPYEQYF. Drawing the rest from reference TRBV7-6 and TRBJ2-7, the complete variable domain is GAGVSQSPRYKVTKRGQDVALRCDPISGHVSLYWYRQALGQGPEFLTYFNYEAQQDKSGLPNDRFSAERPEGSISTLTIQRTEQRDSAMYRCASSPKGPYEQYFGPGTRLTVT.

The sample holds a few counts of this clone. The chain combines TRBV6-5 with TRBJ1-2; 9 bases line up with TRBD1. CDR3 size: 12 residues. Trimming took 5 bases from V and 7 from J; bases not matched to a gene: 2. Germline lookup yields CDR1 MNHEY and CDR2 SVGAGI. The CDR3 spells CASSGQGFGYTF. As DNA, the CDR3 is TGTGCCAGCAGTGGACAGGGGTTTGGCTACACCTTC.

In this sample, this clone turned up a few times. The V call is TRBV5-5, the J call TRBJ1-1; possibly TRBD1 for D (5 bases). From germline, CDR1 is SGHKS and CDR2 YYEKEE (reference sequence). V was shortened by 4 bases and J by 1 base, with 20 bases between the two germline ends. The CDR3 has 17 residues. CDR3 sequence reads: CASSAFGAGMGNTEAFF. DNA of the CDR3: TGTGCCAGCAGCGCATTCGGGGCAGGGATGGGGAACACTGAAGCTTTCTTT.

The table lists this clone with a few counts. The V gene is TRBV2, the J gene TRBJ2-7; D is perhaps TRBD2 (5 bases). Trimming cost V 3 bases and J 6 bases, with 15 bases left between them. This CDR3 has 14 residues. The germline V gene encodes CDR1 SNHLY and CDR2 FYNNEI. The CDR3 spells CASSDFEGAGEQYF. Here the CDR3 DNA reads TGTGCCAGCAGTGATTTTGAGGGCGCGGGCGAGCAGTACTTC.

Only a few counts were recorded for this clone. This same CDR3 is encoded by further DNA sequences in the sample. The chain has TRBV30 and TRBJ1-5; tentative D call: TRBD1 (5 bases). The CDR3 length is 14 residues. V lost 0 bases and J lost 6, with 12 bases in between. Germline V gives CDR1 GTSNPN, CDR2 SVGIG (reference sequence). This CDR3 reads CAWSVLGAGQPQHF. CDR3 DNA: TGTGCCTGGAGTGTATTAGGGGCAGGTCAGCCCCAGCATTTT.

V is TRBV14 and J is TRBJ1-6, with D possibly TRBD1 on 5 matching bases. Germline V gene lookup returns CDR1 SGHDN and CDR2 FVKESK. Trimming stripped 0 bases from V and 9 bases from J, with 12 bases between. This CDR3 has 15 residues. The CDR3 protein is CASSQEGQGGSPLHF. In nucleotides, the CDR3 is TGTGCCAGCAGCCAAGAAGGCCAGGGCGGTTCACCCCTCCACTTT.

V usage is TRBV18 and J usage is TRBJ2-1, with TRBD2 identical over 9 bases. CDR3 length: 17 amino acids. Germline V gene data show CDR1 as KGHSH and CDR2 as LQKENI. J was trimmed by 1 base and V by 3 bases; bases with no gene match: 7. The CDR3 nucleotides read TGTGCCAGCTCACCCGCGGGAGGGCCGTCTTCCTACAATGAGCAGTTCTTC. Protein sequence: CASSPAGGPSSYNEQFF.

The chain employs TRBV19 and TRBJ2-2; D is ambiguous. Trimming took 7 bases from V and 5 from J, leaving 14 bases between them. Looked up from germline, CDR1 is LNHDA and CDR2 is SQIVND (reference sequence). The CDR3 is 14 residues long. For the CDR3, the DNA is TGTGCCAGTAAGACCGGCAGCTGGACCGGGGAGCTGTTTTTT. Translating it yields CASKTGSWTGELFF.

The V gene is TRBV7-2, the J gene TRBJ2-2; TRBD2 is a possible D gene (6 bases). V shed 3 bases and J shed 4 bases, with 12 bases lying between them. Germline V CDR1 and CDR2: SGHTA, FQGNSA. The CDR3 has 15 residues. CDR3 sequence: CASSLGLIITGELFF. CDR3 bases: TGTGCCAGCAGCTTGGGACTTATTATCACCGGGGAGCTGTTTTTT. Using reference TRBV7-2 and TRBJ2-2 for the parts outside the CDR3, the full variable domain is GAGVSQSPSNKVTEKGKDVELRCDPISGHTALYWYRQSLGQGLEFLIYFQGNSAPDKSGLPSDRFSAERTGGSVSTLTIQRTQQEDSAVYLCASSLGLIITGELFFGEGSRLTVL.

The chain couples TRBV6-6 to TRBJ1-2; weak D call: TRBD1 (5 bases). The CDR3 totals 13 residues. V lost 8 bases and J lost 2, with 12 bases in between. The germline gives CDR1 MNHNY, CDR2 SVGAGI (reference sequence). The CDR3 reads CASLPEGNYGYTF. Here the CDR3 DNA reads TGTGCCAGCCTCCCGGAGGGGAACTATGGCTACACCTTC.